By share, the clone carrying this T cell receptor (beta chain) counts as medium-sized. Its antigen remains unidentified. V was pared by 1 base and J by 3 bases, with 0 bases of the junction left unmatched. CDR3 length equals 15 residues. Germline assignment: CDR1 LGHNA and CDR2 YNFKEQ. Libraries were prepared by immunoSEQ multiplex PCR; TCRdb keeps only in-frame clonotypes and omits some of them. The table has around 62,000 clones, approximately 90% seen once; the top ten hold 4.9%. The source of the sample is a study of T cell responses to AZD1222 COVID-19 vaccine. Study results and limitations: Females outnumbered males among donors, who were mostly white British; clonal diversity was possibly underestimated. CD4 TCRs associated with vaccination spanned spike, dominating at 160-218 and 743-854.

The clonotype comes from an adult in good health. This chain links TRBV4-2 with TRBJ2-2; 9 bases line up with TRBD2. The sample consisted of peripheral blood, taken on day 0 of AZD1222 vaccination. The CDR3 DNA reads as TGTGCCAGCAGCCAAGGGACTAGCGACACCGGGGAGCTGTTTTTT. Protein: CASSQGTSDTGELFF.